A few counts support the clone carrying this T cell receptor beta chain. Its specificity is not known. The data belong to a study of Ad26.COV2.S vaccination and SARS-CoV-2 variants. Across the whole study: A COV1001 Ad26.COV2.S trial-arm participant provided the sample. By the intramuscular route, Ad26.COV2.S was given once, or twice 56 days apart.

The treatment denotes: some 20 received Ad26.COV2.S at low or high dose, single or two shots; about five received placebo; per-sample allocation not given. Collection of samples fell on day 63 after the first vaccine or placebo injection. Expressing Wuhan-strain SARS-CoV-2 spike, an Ad26 vector served as the vaccine. Clones were read by immunoSEQ multiplex PCR, and TCRdb kept only the in-frame ones, dropping some. The table includes roughly 250,000 clones, 87% detected once. General study findings and limits: A substantial breadth of spike-specific CD8+ and CD4+ T cell responses after vaccination has been reported.

The input for sequencing was peripheral blood, taken in a trial of Ad26.COV2.S vaccine versus placebo. The TCR sequence derives from a person between 18 and 65 years old who received the Ad26.COV2.S COVID-19 vaccine or a placebo.

The CDR3 region has the DNA TGCGCCAGCAGCCAAGATCCAGAGTTTAGCGGGGGTAACACCGGGGAGCTGTTTTTT. The encoded protein is CASSQDPEFSGGNTGELFF. The chain links TRBV4-3 to TRBJ2-2, with 9 bases that match TRBD2. The CDR3 contains 19 residues. Germline V lookup: CDR1 LGHNA, CDR2 YSLEER. V was pared by 0 bases and J by 2 bases, with 10 bases of the junction left unmatched.